The sequence of this T cell receptor beta chain was determined in a study of blood T cell repertoires in COVID-19. The overall study: COVID-19 samples from acute and convalescent phases originated in the United States, Italy and Spain. The cDNA or gDNA used as material had been derived from T cells, B-cell-depleted T cells, or PBMCs.

Per the authors' pipeline: Amplification from reference gene primers served as the basis for estimated nucleated cell counts. Only in-frame clones appear in the TCRdb table, and some are missing; sequencing was by immunoSEQ multiplex PCR. That table furnishes V, J and clone size, whereas the DNA furnished D and trimming. The profile shows about 85,000 clones, around 88% of them singletons. Germline V gene lookup returns CDR1 SGHKS and CDR2 YYEKEE (reference sequence). CDR3 length equals 15 residues. After removal of 0 bases from V and 4 bases from J, the junction contained 5 bases not matched to a gene.

Material for sequencing was peripheral blood. The TCR comes from a man in his sixties with acute or convalescent COVID-19. This chain uses TRBV5-5 with TRBJ1-1; 8 positions match TRBD1. Written as DNA, the CDR3 is TGTGCCAGCAGCTTGGCCGGGACAGGCGCCACTGAAGCTTTCTTT. Its protein is CASSLAGTGATEAFF. Using reference TRBV5-5 and TRBJ1-1 for the parts outside the CDR3, the full variable domain is DAGVTQSPTHLIKTRGQQVTLRCSPISGHKSVSWYQQVLGQGPQFIFQYYEKEERGRGNFPDRFSARQFPNYSSELNVNALLLGDSALYLCASSLAGTGATEAFFGQGTRLTVV.